The TCR beta chain under discussion was sequenced for a study of response to subunit inactivated influenza vaccine. Broader study findings: The authors proposed limited new T cell recruitment per seasonal influenza vaccination.

Trimming cost V 5 bases and J 4 bases; bases outside gene matches: 6. Germline values: CDR1 SGHRS, CDR2 YFSETQ. CDR3 length: 14 residues. TCRdb re-analysed the RT-PCR reads in MiXCR, keeping a single row per CDR3 protein. The table includes 700,000 to 900,000 distinct CDR3 sequences, roughly 20% detected once. This clonotype was detected a few times. Antigen unknown. The sequences come from PBMCs from blood, collected 5 days after vaccination. The rearrangement links TRBV5-1 to TRBJ2-1; 7 bases are a match to TRBD2. This TCR was sampled from a man aged 50 to 60 who received an inactivated influenza vaccine. This CDR3 reads CASRGGVGYNEQFF. In DNA form, the CDR3 reads TGCGCCAGCAGGGGGGGGGTTGGGTACAATGAGCAGTTCTTC.